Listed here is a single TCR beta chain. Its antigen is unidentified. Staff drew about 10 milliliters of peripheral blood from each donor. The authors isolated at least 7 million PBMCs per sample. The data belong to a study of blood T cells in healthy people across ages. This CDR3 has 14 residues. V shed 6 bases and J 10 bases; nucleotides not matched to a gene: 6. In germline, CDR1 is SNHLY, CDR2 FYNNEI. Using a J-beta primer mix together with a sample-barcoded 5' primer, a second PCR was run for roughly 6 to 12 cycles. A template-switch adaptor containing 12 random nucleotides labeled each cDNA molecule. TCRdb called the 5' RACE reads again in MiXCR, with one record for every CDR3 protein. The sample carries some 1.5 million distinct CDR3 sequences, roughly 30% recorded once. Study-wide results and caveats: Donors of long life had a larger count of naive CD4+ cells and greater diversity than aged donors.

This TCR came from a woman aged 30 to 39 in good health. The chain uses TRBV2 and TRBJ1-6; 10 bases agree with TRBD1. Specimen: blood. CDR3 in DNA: TGTGCCAGCAGAATAGGGACAGGGGCCTCACCCCTCCACTTT. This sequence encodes CASRIGTGASPLHF.